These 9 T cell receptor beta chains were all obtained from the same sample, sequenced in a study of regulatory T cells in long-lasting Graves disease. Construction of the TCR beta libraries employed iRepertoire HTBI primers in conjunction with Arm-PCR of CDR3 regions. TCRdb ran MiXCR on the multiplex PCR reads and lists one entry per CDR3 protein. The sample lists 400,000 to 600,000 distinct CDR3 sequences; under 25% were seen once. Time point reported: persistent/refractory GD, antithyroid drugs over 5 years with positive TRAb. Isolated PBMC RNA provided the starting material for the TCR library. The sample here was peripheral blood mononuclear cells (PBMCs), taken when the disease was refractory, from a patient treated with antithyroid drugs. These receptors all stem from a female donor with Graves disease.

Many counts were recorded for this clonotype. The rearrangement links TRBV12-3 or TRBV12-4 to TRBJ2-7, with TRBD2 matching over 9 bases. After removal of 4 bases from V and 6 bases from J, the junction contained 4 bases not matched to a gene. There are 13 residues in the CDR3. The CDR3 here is CASSYGTSSEQYF. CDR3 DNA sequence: TGTGCCAGCAGTTACGGGACTAGCTCCGAGCAGTACTTC.

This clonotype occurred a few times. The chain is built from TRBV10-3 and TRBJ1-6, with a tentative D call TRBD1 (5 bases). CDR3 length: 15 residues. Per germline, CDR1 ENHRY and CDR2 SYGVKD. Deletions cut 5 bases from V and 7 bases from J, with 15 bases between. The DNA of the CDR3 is TGTGCCATCAGTTCTACCAGGGATTCGAATTCACCCCTCCACTTT. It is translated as CAISSTRDSNSPLHF.

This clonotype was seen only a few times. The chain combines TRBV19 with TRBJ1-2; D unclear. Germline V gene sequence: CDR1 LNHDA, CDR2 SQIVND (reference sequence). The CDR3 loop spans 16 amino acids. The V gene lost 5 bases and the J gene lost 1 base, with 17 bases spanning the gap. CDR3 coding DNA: TGTGCCAGTAGTCCTCGCGCGGGTGGAGATAACTATGGCTACACCTTC. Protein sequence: CASSPRAGGDNYGYTF.

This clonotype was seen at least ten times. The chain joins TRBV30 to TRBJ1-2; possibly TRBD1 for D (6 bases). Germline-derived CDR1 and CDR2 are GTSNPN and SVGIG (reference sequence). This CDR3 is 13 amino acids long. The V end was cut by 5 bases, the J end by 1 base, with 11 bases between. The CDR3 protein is CAWDRSNNYGYTF. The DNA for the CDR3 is TGTGCCTGGGACAGGTCTAATAACTATGGCTACACCTTC.

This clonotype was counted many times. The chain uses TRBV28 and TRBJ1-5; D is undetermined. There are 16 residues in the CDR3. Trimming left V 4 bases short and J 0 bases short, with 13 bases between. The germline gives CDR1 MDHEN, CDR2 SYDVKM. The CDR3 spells CASSYITRYSNQPQHF. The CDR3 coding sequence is TGTGCCAGCAGTTACATTACCCGATATAGCAATCAGCCCCAGCATTTT. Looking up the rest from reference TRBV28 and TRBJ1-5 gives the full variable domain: DVKVTQSSRYLVKRTGEKVFLECVQDMDHENMFWYRQDPGLGLRLIYFSYDVKMKEKGDIPEGYSVSREKKERFSLILESASTNQTSMYLCASSYITRYSNQPQHFGDGTRLSIL.

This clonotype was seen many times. The CDR3 protein is CAIRDRNDIGDYEQYF. CDR3 sequence (DNA): TGTGCCATCAGGGACAGGAACGATATCGGGGACTACGAGCAGTACTTC. V is TRBV10-3 and J is TRBJ2-7; 7 nucleotides agree with TRBD1. The CDR3 has 16 residues. The ends lost 6 bases at V and 3 bases at J; junction bases unmatched: 14. From germline, CDR1 is ENHRY and CDR2 SYGVKD.

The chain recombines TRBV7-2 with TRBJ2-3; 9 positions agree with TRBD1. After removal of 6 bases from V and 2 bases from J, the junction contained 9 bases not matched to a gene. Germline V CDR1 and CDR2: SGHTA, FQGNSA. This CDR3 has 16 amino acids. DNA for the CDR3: TGTGCCAGCAGTCACTTGACAGGGGGTCCCACAGATACGCAGTATTTT. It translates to CASSHLTGGPTDTQYF.

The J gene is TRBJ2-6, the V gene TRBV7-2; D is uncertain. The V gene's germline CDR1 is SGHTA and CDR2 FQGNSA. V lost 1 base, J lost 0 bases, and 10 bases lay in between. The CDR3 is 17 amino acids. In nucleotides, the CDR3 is TGTGCCAGCAGCTTAGTGGGCAGGTACTCTGGGGCCAACGTCCTGACTTTC. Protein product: CASSLVGRYSGANVLTF. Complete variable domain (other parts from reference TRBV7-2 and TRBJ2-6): GAGVSQSPSNKVTEKGKDVELRCDPISGHTALYWYRQSLGQGLEFLIYFQGNSAPDKSGLPSDRFSAERTGGSVSTLTIQRTQQEDSAVYLCASSLVGRYSGANVLTFGAGSRLTVL.

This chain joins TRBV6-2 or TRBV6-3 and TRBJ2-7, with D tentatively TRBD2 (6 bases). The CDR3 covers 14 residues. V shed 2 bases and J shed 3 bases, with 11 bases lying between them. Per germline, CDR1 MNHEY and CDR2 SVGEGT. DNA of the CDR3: TGTGCCAGCAGTTACACGCCCGGGGGCTACGAGCAGTACTTC. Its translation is CASSYTPGGYEQYF.